The clone carrying this T cell receptor beta chain was observed a handful of times. The antigen remains unidentified. The data derive from a study of T-cell memory formation after mild COVID-19. Study-wide context: In these data, TCR clusters were largely donor specific.

Points from the study as a whole: CD4+ contracting clones lay mainly in CM and EM, CD8+ ones in EMRA. Day 15 to 85 contracting clones showed balanced CD4/CD8; day 15 to 37 expanders favored CD4+.

Germline assignment: CDR1 MNHEY and CDR2 SVGEGT. With 7 bases clipped from V and 3 bases from J, the junction kept 10 bases outside the gene matches. The CDR3 consists of 16 residues. TCR alpha and TCR beta cDNA libraries carrying sample barcodes and UMIs came from 5'RACE with constant-segment primers. Each CDR3 protein is one row after TCRdb ran MiXCR on the 5' RACE reads. The data show just under 150,000 distinct CDR3 sequences, around 5.8% seen once. Sequenced sample: PBMCs or a T cell subset sorted from them (not recorded which). The chain has TRBV6-2 or TRBV6-3 and TRBJ1-5; TRBD1 matches 9 bases. The TCR comes from an adult woman who had mild COVID-19 (a few samples of this study predate the infection). Cell type and time point are not known. CDR3 nucleotide sequence: TGTGCCAGCAACCCTCCGGGACAGGGCTTCAATCAGCCCCAGCATTTT. Protein product: CASNPPGQGFNQPQHF.